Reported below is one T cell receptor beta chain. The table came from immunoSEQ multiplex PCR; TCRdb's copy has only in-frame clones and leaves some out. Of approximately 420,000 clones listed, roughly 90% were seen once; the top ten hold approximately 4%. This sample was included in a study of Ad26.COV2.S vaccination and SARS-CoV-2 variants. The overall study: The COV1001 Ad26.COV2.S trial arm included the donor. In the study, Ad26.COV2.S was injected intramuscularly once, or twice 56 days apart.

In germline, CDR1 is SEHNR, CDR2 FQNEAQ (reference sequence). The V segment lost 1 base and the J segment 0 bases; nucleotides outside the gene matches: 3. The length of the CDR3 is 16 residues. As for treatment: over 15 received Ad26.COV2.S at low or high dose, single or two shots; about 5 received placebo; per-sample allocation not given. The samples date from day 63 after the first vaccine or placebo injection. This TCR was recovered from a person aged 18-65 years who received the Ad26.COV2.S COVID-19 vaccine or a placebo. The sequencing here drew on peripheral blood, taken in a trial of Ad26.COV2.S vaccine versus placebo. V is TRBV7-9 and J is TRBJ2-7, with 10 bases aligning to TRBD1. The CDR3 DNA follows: TGTGCCAGCAGCTTAGATGGGACAGGGGTCTCCTACGAGCAGTACTTC. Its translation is CASSLDGTGVSYEQYF.